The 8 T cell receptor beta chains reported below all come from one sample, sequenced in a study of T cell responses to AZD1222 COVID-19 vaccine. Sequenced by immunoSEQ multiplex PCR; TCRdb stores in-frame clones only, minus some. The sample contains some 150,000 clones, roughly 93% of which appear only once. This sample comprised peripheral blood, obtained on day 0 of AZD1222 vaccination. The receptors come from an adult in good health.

The CDR3 sequence is CASSDPTGLDEQFF. The CDR3 bases are TGTGCCAGCAGTGATCCGACAGGGCTGGATGAGCAGTTCTTC. V usage is TRBV6-1 and J usage is TRBJ2-1; 7 positions agree with TRBD1. Germline V CDR1 and CDR2: MNHNS, SASEGT. V shed 3 bases and J 8 bases; nucleotides not matched to a gene: 7. The CDR3 spans 14 residues.

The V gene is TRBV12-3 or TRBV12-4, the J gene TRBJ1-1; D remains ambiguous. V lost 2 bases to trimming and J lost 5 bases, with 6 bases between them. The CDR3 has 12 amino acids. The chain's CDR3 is CASSLRRTEAFF. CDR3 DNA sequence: TGTGCCAGCAGTTTAAGGAGAACTGAAGCTTTCTTT.

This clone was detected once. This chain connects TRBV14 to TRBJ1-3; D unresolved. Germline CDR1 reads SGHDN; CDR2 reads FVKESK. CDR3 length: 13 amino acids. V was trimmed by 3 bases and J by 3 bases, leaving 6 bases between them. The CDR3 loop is CASSHRVGNTIYF. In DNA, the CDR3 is TGTGCCAGCAGCCATCGAGTTGGAAACACCATATATTTT.

The CDR3 here is CASSLQRSSYEQYF. Here the CDR3 DNA reads TGTGCCAGCAGCTTACAGCGTAGCTCCTACGAGCAGTACTTC. This chain uses TRBV7-2 with TRBJ2-7; D remains unclear. Germline-derived CDR1 and CDR2 are SGHTA and FQGNSA. The CDR3 consists of 14 residues. Trimming left V 2 bases short and J 0 bases short, with 8 bases between.

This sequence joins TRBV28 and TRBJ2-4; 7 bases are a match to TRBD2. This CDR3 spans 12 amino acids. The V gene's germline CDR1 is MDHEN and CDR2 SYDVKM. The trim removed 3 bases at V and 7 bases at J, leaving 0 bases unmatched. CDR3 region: CASSFGGNIQYF. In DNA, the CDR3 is TGTGCCAGCAGTTTCGGGGGGAACATTCAGTACTTC. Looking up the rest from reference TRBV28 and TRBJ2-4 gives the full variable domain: DVKVTQSSRYLVKRTGEKVFLECVQDMDHENMFWYRQDPGLGLRLIYFSYDVKMKEKGDIPEGYSVSREKKERFSLILESASTNQTSMYLCASSFGGNIQYFGAGTRLSVL.

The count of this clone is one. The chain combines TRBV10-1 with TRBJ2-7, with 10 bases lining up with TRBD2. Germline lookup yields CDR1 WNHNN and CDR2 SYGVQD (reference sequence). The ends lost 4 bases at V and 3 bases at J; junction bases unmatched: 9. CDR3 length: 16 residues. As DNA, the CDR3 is TGCGCCAGCAGTGCCGGGCCTAGCGGGAGAAACTACGAGCAGTACTTC. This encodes CASSAGPSGRNYEQYF.

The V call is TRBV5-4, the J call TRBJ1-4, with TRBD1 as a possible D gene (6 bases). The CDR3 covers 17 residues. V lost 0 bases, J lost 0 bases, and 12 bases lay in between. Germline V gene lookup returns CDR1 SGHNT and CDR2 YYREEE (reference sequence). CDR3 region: CASSLAGDRATNEKLFF. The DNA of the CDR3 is TGTGCCAGCAGCTTGGCAGGGGATCGGGCAACTAATGAAAAACTGTTTTTT.

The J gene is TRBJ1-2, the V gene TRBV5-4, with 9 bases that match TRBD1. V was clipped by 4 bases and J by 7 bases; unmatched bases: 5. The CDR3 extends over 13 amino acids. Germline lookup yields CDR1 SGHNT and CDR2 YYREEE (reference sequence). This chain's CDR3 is CASSLTGGGGYTF. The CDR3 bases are TGTGCCAGCAGCCTGACAGGGGGGGGTGGCTACACCTTC.